This T cell receptor beta chain was captured in a study of T cell changes during pregnancy in multiple sclerosis. The data were produced by immunoSEQ multiplex PCR, yet TCRdb's version contains in-frame clones alone and is incomplete. The sample contains around 130,000 clones, roughly 96% of which appear only once. The CDR3 covers 14 residues. The germline V gene has CDR1 MGHRA and CDR2 YSYEKL. The V segment lost 1 base and the J segment 6 bases; nucleotides outside the gene matches: 0. The chain recombines TRBV4-1 with TRBJ2-1, with 10 bases lining up with TRBD1. The sequence was collected from a female donor with multiple sclerosis, enrolled in a pregnancy study. Specimen: peripheral blood, collected after pregnancy. The CDR3 nucleotides read TGCGCCAGCAGCCAAGGGACAGGGGGCAATGAGCAGTTCTTC. It encodes CASSQGTGGNEQFF.